The following is a T cell receptor (beta chain) sequence with its context. This specimen comes from a study of cytomegalovirus exposure and HLA in healthy donors. Vbeta (60) and Jbeta (13) primers were used in the PCR. Clones were sequenced by immunoSEQ multiplex PCR, and TCRdb holds only the in-frame ones, with some missing. The data show 150,000 to 250,000 clones, about four fifths seen once. The CDR3 is made up of 13 amino acids. CDR1 LNHDA and CDR2 SQIVND come from the germline V gene (reference sequence). Trimming removed 10 bases from V and 7 bases from J; junction bases left unmatched: 9. This TCR came from a girl aged 5 to 17 in good health and CMV-seropositive. Source material: PBMCs. The chain employs TRBV19 and TRBJ1-4; 7 positions agree with TRBD1. The CDR3 nucleotides read TGTGCCACCAAACAGGGGTTGGGTGAAAAACTGTTTTTT. Amino acid sequence: CATKQGLGEKLFF.